This T cell receptor beta chain was found in a study of T-cell memory formation after mild COVID-19 (dated by TCRdb to 2020 to 2023). With regard to the full study: TCR sequence clusters from the two donors were largely donor specific. Longitudinal TCRalpha and TCRbeta repertoire sequencing tracked T-cell clones expanding and contracting after mild COVID-19 in a couple of donors. The cohort was made up of two young adult volunteers, one female and one male, who were previously healthy.

Per the germline V gene, SGHVS is the CDR1 and FQNEAQ is the CDR2. Deletion took 1 base off V and 5 bases off J, with a span of 16 bases between the germline ends. From the cysteine through the phenylalanine, the CDR3 covers 16 amino acids. Solely the CDR3 DNA is kept, with 48 bases framed from the first base. What the study reported, not specific to this receptor: The study covered only two mild cases, and larger cohorts including severe cases with pre-infection samples were considered necessary. Contracting CD4+ clones appeared mostly in the CM and EM memory subsets, whereas CD8+ clones were enriched in EMRA. Whether the second-wave clones peaking on day 37 were SARS-CoV-2 specific was not confirmed. The detection of some responding clones in pre-infection memory suggests that pre-existing cross-reactive memory T cells joined the SARS-CoV-2 response. Balanced CD4/CD8 phenotypes were observed for clones contracting from day 15 to 85, whereas a bias towards CD4+ was observed for a second wave of clones expanding from day 15 to 37.

Ficoll-Paque density gradient centrifugation was the method used to isolate PBMCs. TCRdb records Illumina NovaSeq 6000 as the sequencer. Using 5'RACE with constant-segment primers, TCRalpha and TCRbeta cDNA libraries were constructed, with sample barcodes and unique molecular identifiers added in the process. RNA was extracted from every sample with Trizol reagent. Library amplification was performed in two PCR steps, and a second sample barcode and Illumina TruSeq adapters were introduced in the second step. Sequencing of libraries was performed on an Illumina NovaSeq with 2 x 150 bp paired-end reads. Regarding the original processing steps: Reads were demultiplexed and collapsed into UMI-guided consensus sequences with migec v1.2.7. Using mixcr v2.1.11, UMI consensuses were aligned to TRA and TRB V and J templates and then assembled into clonotypes. Expanded or contracted clonotypes were those called significant by both edgeR and NoisET, with noise models trained on biological replicates. For edgeR calls, the cutoffs were a false discovery rate-adjusted p below 0.01 and a log2 fold-change threshold of 1. As an exploratory analysis of dynamics, PCA with hierarchical clustering was applied to max-normalized trajectories of the 1000 most abundant clonotypes. Each responding clone was given a CD4 or CD8 phenotype based on the CD4+ and CD8+ repertoires, which had been sequenced separately. Clones were called with MiXCR by TCRdb after fastp trimmed the public reads at Q25, and only in-frame beta chains were retained. Under each unique CDR3 protein, matching rows form one entry showing the most common genes and DNA. What appears here as the V and J calls and clone size reflects TCRdb's work, not the paper's. This sample is represented by approximately 390,000 distinct CDR3 sequences; 16% of them were singletons. 20% to 25% of the sample comes from the top ten.

This clonotype was counted between two and nine times. Its cognate antigen has yet to be identified. No per-base quality is available; no much larger clone lies one base away. Rearrangement joined TRBV7-8 to TRBJ2-3; the D gene is perhaps TRBD2, from 6 matching bases. Source material: PBMCs or a T cell subset sorted from them (not recorded which). This TCR was sampled from a man younger than 35 who had mild COVID-19 (a few samples of this study predate the infection). The sample titles of this study are shuffled in the database, so cell type and time point are left out; the donor was told from shared clones. The CDR3 reads CASSLGRTIRGDTQYF. The DNA reads as follows: TGTGCCAGCAGCTTAGGGAGGACTATACGTGGAGATACGCAGTATTTT.